What follows describes a single T cell receptor (beta chain). From the 5' RACE reads, TCRdb called clonotypes with MiXCR, one entry per CDR3 protein. The sample shows over 40,000 distinct CDR3 sequences, 22% of them seen only once. Treg sorting used a CD4+CD25+CD127-/low gate. Per the germline V gene, CDR1 is LGHNA and CDR2 is YNFKEQ. The CDR3 loop spans 14 amino acids. The V and J ends lost 5 bases and 3 bases, in that order; junction bases with no gene match: 2. This TCR came from a female donor with breast cancer. The chain links TRBV4-2 to TRBJ2-7, with 12 bases identical to TRBD2. The source material was Tregs sorted from a lymph node. CDR3 bases: TGTGCCAGCAGCGGACTAGCGGGACACTACGAGCAGTACTTC. Its protein is CASSGLAGHYEQYF.